This TCR beta chain appears in the sequencing data of a study of sequential checkpoint blockade in melanoma. Regarding the study as a whole: Tumor T-cell fraction and clonality correlated with PD-L1 and CD8+ counts.

Method: immunoSEQ multiplex PCR; TCRdb's copy keeps in-frame clones and lacks some. The table includes approximately 7,000 clones, about 28% detected once. Stated treatment: randomized to nivolumab then ipilimumab (arm A) or the reverse (arm B). This clone was detected once. Its specificity is not known. Material: tumor tissue (inferred from file names), obtained from a patient given nivolumab and ipilimumab in sequence. The sequence was collected from a human donor with melanoma.

The CDR3 reads CASSLGQGGEKLFF. The CDR3 nucleotides read TGCGCCAGCAGCTTGGGTCAGGGCGGGGAAAAACTGTTTTTT. The chain recombines TRBV5-1 with TRBJ1-4; D perhaps matches TRBD1 (5 bases). This CDR3 contains 14 residues. Germline V gives CDR1 SGHRS, CDR2 YFSETQ. V shed 0 bases and J shed 8 bases, with 11 bases lying between them.